The clone carrying this T cell receptor beta chain has only a few counts. The data derive from a study of T-cell memory formation after mild COVID-19. 5'RACE primed from the constant segment yielded TCR alpha and TCR beta cDNA libraries bearing sample barcodes and UMIs. MiXCR, applied by TCRdb to the 5' RACE reads, yields one record per CDR3 protein. The repertoire includes around 410,000 distinct CDR3 sequences, around 22% of them detected once, and around 14% sits in the top ten. This TCR was sampled from an adult woman who had mild COVID-19 (a few samples of this study predate the infection). Cell type and time point are not known. Source material: PBMCs or a T cell subset sorted from them (not recorded which).

The CDR3 coding sequence is TGTGCCAGCAACCGGGACAGGGGGGTTGAAGCTTTCTTT. Amino acids: CASNRDRGVEAFF. This chain uses TRBV21-1 with TRBJ1-1; TRBD1, the table's D call, lacks a check against the DNA. TRBV21-1 is a recognized pseudogene. The length of the CDR3 is 13 residues.